These 8 T cell receptor beta chains originate from one sample sequenced in a study of identical twins (dated by TCRdb to between 2015 and 2016). The receptor library was made with 5' RACE. TCRdb records Illumina HiSeq 2000 as the sequencer. TCRdb handled the public reads itself, with Q25 trimming in fastp and clone calling in MiXCR, and kept productive beta chains. Merged by CDR3 protein, the rows form single entries marked with the most common genes and DNA. The sample table lists 450,000 to 650,000 distinct CDR3 sequences, about 15% of them with a count of one. 0.44% of the sample belongs to the ten largest clones. This same sample was also taken into another study, of yellow fever vaccine responses in identical twins.

Sequences were obtained from CD4+ T cells sorted from blood. The receptor set was obtained from a young woman in good health.

This clonotype has only a few counts. V and J are TRBV29-1 and TRBJ2-3, with a possible D match to TRBD1 (5 bases). The V gene's germline CDR1 is SQVTM and CDR2 ANQGSEA. V lost 7 bases and J 4 bases, leaving 21 bases between the germline ends. The CDR3 consists of 15 residues. The CDR3 coding sequence is TGCAGCGCGCACCCCGGACAAGGGCGCCCAGATACGCAGTATTTT. It codes for CSAHPGQGRPDTQYF.

The table lists this clonotype with a few counts. This chain connects TRBV20-1 to TRBJ1-4; TRBD1 aligns across 8 bases. Germline lookup yields CDR1 DFQATT and CDR2 SNEGSKA (reference sequence). The CDR3 runs to 14 residues. Trimming took 6 bases from V and 4 from J; bases not matched to a gene: 7. In DNA, the CDR3 is TGCAGTGCCATTCCGGGACAGGTTAATGAAAAACTGTTTTTT. It specifies CSAIPGQVNEKLFF.

A few counts support this clonotype. V usage is TRBV28 and J usage is TRBJ2-5, with D tentatively TRBD2 (5 bases). Germline V gives CDR1 MDHEN, CDR2 SYDVKM. V lost 3 bases and J 4 bases, leaving 12 bases between the germline ends. This CDR3 is 14 amino acids long. The chain's CDR3 is CASSFPLGGETQYF. The CDR3 region has the DNA TGTGCCAGCAGTTTCCCCCTCGGAGGAGAGACCCAGTACTTC.

This clonotype was detected only a few times. The chain has TRBV5-6 and TRBJ2-1; 7 positions match TRBD2. V lost 0 bases, J lost 6 bases, and 9 bases stayed unmatched. The CDR3 has 16 residues. Germline lookup yields CDR1 SGHDT and CDR2 YYEEEE. CDR3 in amino acids: CASSLEGGSGVNEQFF. The CDR3, as DNA: TGTGCCAGCAGCTTGGAAGGCGGGAGCGGGGTCAATGAGCAGTTCTTC.

This clonotype has more than one count but fewer than ten. The chain has TRBV15 and TRBJ2-3; 12 nucleotides match TRBD2. Trimming cost V 0 bases and J 0 bases; bases outside gene matches: 13. Germline V gives CDR1 LNHNV, CDR2 YYDKDF (reference sequence). The CDR3 length is 21 residues. CDR3 bases: TGTGCCACCAGCAGAGATAGGGCAACTAGCGGGGGGATCCTTAGCACAGATACGCAGTATTTT. The encoded protein is CATSRDRATSGGILSTDTQYF.

This clonotype has more than one count but fewer than ten. The chain combines TRBV14 with TRBJ1-2; D ambiguous. Trimming pared 1 base from V and 7 bases from J, leaving 10 bases between. CDR3 length: 13 residues. Germline CDR1 SGHDN, CDR2 FVKESK. The CDR3 sequence is CASSQATLSGYTF. The CDR3 DNA reads TGTGCCAGCAGCCAAGCCACCTTGTCTGGCTACACCTTC.

The J gene is TRBJ2-2, the V gene TRBV28; D is perhaps TRBD1 (6 bases). V was trimmed by 3 bases and J by 7 bases, leaving 15 bases between them. The germline V gene has CDR1 MDHEN and CDR2 SYDVKM. The CDR3 has 15 amino acids. In nucleotides, the CDR3 is TGTGCCAGCAGTTTGAACAGGGCGTATGGCGGGGAGCTGTTTTTT. Protein product: CASSLNRAYGGELFF.

This clonotype has at least ten counts. The rearrangement uses TRBV7-6 and TRBJ1-1, with D possibly TRBD1 on 6 matching bases. V was shortened by 1 base and J by 0 bases, with 9 bases between the two germline ends. In germline, CDR1 is SGHVS, CDR2 FNYEAQ. The CDR3 length is 15 residues. The DNA for the CDR3 is TGTGCCAGCAGCTTAGACGGACAGATGAACACTGAAGCTTTCTTT. This encodes CASSLDGQMNTEAFF.